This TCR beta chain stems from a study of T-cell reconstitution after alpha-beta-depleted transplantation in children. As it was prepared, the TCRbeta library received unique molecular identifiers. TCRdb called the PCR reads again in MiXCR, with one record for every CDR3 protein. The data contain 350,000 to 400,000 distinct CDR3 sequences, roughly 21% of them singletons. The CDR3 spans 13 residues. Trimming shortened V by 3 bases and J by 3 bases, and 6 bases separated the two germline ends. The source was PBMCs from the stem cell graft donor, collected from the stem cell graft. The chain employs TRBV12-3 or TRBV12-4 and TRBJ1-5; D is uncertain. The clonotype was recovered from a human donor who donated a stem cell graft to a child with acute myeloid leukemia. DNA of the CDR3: TGTGCCAGCAGTTTCTTGTCCAATCAGCCCCAGCATTTT. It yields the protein CASSFLSNQPQHF.